This record looks at one T cell receptor beta chain sequence and its context. Its antigen is not known. Trimming at V came to 4 bases and at J to 1 base, leaving 6 bases not matched to a gene. The CDR3 has 15 residues. Germline-derived CDR1 and CDR2 are DFQATT and SNEGSKA (reference sequence). From RNA transcripts, TCR beta CDR3 regions were amplified. During a first-round RT-PCR of the TCR CDR3, the HTBI primer set was used. TCRdb redid the calling of the multiplex PCR reads with MiXCR, one entry per CDR3 protein. Of approximately 700,000 distinct CDR3 sequences listed, roughly 45% are singletons. This sample stems from a study of T cells in Graves' hyperthyroidism and ophthalmopathy. Regarding the study as a whole: A model using 13 V-J features told ophthalmopathy apart from stable hyperthyroidism.

Pregnant or lactating patients were excluded, as were those with uncontrolled infection or other autoimmune disease. Diagnostic decisions used clinical symptoms, serum thyroxine and TRAb, thyroid ultrasound and orbital computed tomography. The clonotype comes from an adult man with Graves' disease, either hyperthyroidism or ophthalmopathy (not recorded which). V usage is TRBV20-1 and J usage is TRBJ1-5, with TRBD1 matching 8 bases. Sequenced: peripheral blood or thyroid tissue (not recorded which). For the CDR3, the DNA is TGCAGTGCTATACAGGGGGTGTGGAGCAATCAGCCCCAGCATTTT. It translates to CSAIQGVWSNQPQHF.